Detailed here is one T cell receptor beta chain. It has no known antigen specificity. Base qualities were left out, and no much larger clone turns up one base away. This sample was included in a study of a mutant IDH1 vaccine in newly diagnosed glioma (dated by TCRdb to the early 2020s). Looking at the study overall: Vaccination started 4-6 weeks after radiotherapy alone, or was given together with temozolomide cycles in the groups whose treatment included chemotherapy. Of the 25 to 40 patients who were treated, about 62% were male and approximately 38% were female, and the mean age was approximately 40 years. Before enrollment, most patients had been given radiochemotherapy with temozolomide as standard therapy, while the rest had received either radiotherapy alone or temozolomide alone. Visit V12 was the week-35 safety follow-up and visit V13 was the week-47 end of study. Peripheral blood was collected at six visits: V03 (baseline), V05, V07, V10, V12 and V13. For exploratory analyses, longitudinal TCRB deep sequencing was carried out in around 26 treated patients wherever samples were available. Overall study results and their limits: Changes in the top peripheral T cell clonotypes picked up by TCRB sequencing did not appear to be linked to pseudoprogression. It was noted by the authors that analyses of patient blood samples could not be reproduced owing to sample limitations. Immune responses induced by the vaccine were seen in approximately 93% of patients across multiple MHC alleles. Selection of PBMC samples for TCRB deep sequencing was based on availability.

Cut back by 6 bases and 4 bases, the V and J ends lie 15 bases apart. CDR3 length: 15 amino acids, cysteine to phenylalanine. The kept DNA is CDR3 alone, 45 bases in frame from the first base. The germline V gene specifies MNHEY as CDR1 and SVGAGI as CDR2. The time point label, as the study defines it: week 35, safety follow-up. Each vaccine dose was 300 ug of a 20-mer mutant IDH1 peptide in Montanide, given subcutaneously with topical imiquimod. Patients were given eight vaccinations, in weeks 1, 3, 5, 7, 11, 15, 19 and 23, which matched visits V03 through V10. The donors had newly diagnosed IDH1-mutant astrocytomas of WHO grade 3 or 4 that showed loss of nuclear ATRX. The samples were drawn from NOA16, a multicentre, single-arm, open-label phase I trial in Germany that tested a mutant IDH1 peptide vaccine in humans for the first time. Genomic DNA for TCRB sequencing was extracted from EDTA blood using the DNeasy Blood and Tissue Kit.

The library was generated by the immunoSEQ multiplex PCR assay. The hsTCRB Kit was used according to the manufacturer's protocol to amplify rearranged TCR beta chain sequences. An Illumina MiSeq was used to sequence the TCRB libraries. The paper's processing steps were these. The proprietary platform of the kit vendor was used for demultiplexing, trimming and gene mapping. The table comes from immuneACCESS by way of TCRdb, which keeps in-frame sequences with V and J called. Part of the clones is missing from these tables; in studies checked, under half for an unresolved V gene and the rest for unknown reasons. V, J and clone size derive from that table, while D and trimming were established from the DNA sequence. For this sample the table gives some 57,000 clones, of which around four fifths were detected only once. 4.1% of the sample is held by the ten biggest clonotypes.

Sequencing used PBMCs, obtained from a glioma patient whose treatment included an IDH1 peptide vaccine. The chain is made from TRBV6-5 and TRBJ2-2, with no D gene named confidently. The clonotype was recovered from a woman between 18 and 30 years old with glioma. In nucleotide form, the sequence is TGTGCCAGCAGGTACGCAGGAAAACTCACCGGGGAGCTGTTTTTT. Protein translation: CASRYAGKLTGELFF.